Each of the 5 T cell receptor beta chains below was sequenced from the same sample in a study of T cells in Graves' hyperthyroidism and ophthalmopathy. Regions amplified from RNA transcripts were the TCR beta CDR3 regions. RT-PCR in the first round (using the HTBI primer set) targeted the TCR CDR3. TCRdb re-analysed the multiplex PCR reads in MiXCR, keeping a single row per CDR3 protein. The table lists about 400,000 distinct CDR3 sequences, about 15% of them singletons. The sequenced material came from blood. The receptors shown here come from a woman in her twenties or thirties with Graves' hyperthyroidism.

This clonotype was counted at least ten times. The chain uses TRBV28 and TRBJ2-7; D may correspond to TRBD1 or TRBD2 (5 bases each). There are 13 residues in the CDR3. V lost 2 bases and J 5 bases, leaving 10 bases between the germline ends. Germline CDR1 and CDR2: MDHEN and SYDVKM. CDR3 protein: CASSLIGENEQYF. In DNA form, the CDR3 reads TGTGCCAGCAGTTTAATAGGGGAGAACGAGCAGTACTTC.

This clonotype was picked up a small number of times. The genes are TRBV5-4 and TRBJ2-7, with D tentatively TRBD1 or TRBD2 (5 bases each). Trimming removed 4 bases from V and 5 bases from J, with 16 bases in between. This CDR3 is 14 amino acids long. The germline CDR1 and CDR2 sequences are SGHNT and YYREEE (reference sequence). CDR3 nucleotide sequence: TGTGCCAGCAGCCCATTGGGGGAGACCCACGAGCAGTACTTC. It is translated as CASSPLGETHEQYF.

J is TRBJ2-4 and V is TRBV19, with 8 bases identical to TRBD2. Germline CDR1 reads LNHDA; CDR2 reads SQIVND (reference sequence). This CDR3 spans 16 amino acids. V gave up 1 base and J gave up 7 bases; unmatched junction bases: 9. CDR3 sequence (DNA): TGTGCCAGTAGTATAGGTACCGGGGGGGGAGGGAACATTCAGTACTTC. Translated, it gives CASSIGTGGGGNIQYF.

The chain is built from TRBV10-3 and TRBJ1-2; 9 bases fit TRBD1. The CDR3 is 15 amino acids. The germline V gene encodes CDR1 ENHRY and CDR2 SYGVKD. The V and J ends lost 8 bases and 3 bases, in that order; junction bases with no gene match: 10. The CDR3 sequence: CAIGAPGQGDYGYTF. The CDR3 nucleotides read TGTGCCATCGGGGCACCGGGACAGGGAGACTATGGCTACACCTTC.

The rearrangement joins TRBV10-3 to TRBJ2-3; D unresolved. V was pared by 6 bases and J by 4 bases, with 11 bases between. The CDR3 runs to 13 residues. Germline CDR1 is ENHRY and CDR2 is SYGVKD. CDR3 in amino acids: CAIRQVDSDTQYF. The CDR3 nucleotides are TGTGCCATCAGGCAGGTAGACTCAGATACGCAGTATTTT.